A selection of T cell receptor beta chains follows, all from one sample in a study of T cell repertoires in cytomegalovirus infection. From the reads, TCRdb called clonotypes with MiXCR, one entry per CDR3 protein. The top ten clones hold about 14% of a sample with about 310,000 distinct CDR3 sequences, approximately 25% of them seen once. What these receptors recognize is not known. The input for sequencing was cultured PBMCs, taken from culture after CMV antigen stimulation. The receptors originated from a human donor in good health (CMV status not recorded). Some clones in this sample may be carry-over from other donors' samples. CDR3s include the opening cysteine and the closing phenylalanine or tryptophan. Each record gives: clone size, D gene, J gene, V gene, CDR3 protein, CDR3 DNA. A D gene is named only where the DNA matches it firmly. Not every row has a clone size; where given, it reads once, few, many or a size class.

NA NA TRBJ1-5 TRBV19 CASSISWGLKPQHF TGTGCCAGTAGTATATCTTGGGGATTGAAGCCCCAGCATTTT
many TRBD2 TRBJ2-1 TRBV6-4 CASSDTSGSYNEQFF TGTGCCAGCAGTGACACTAGCGGCTCCTACAATGAGCAGTTCTTC
many TRBD1 TRBJ1-4 TRBV7-2 CASSLDSGGGSEKLFF TGTGCCAGCAGCTTAGATTCAGGGGGCGGAAGCGAAAAACTGTTTTTT
NA NA TRBJ2-2 TRBV4-2 CASSQQIGSGELFF TGTGCCAGCAGCCAACAAATAGGATCCGGGGAGCTGTTTTTT
NA TRBD1 TRBJ1-5 TRBV28 CASSQGIGTAGNQPQHF TGTGCCAGCAGCCAAGGTATAGGGACAGCCGGCAATCAGCCCCAGCATTTT
few TRBD2 TRBJ2-1 TRBV7-2 CASSLGRAGEQFF TGTGCCAGCAGCTTGGGGAGGGCCGGGGAGCAGTTCTTC
NA NA TRBJ1-5 TRBV18 CASSPTGANGQPQHF TGTGCCAGCTCACCGACGGGGGCTAACGGACAGCCCCAGCATTTT
NA NA TRBJ1-2 TRBV5-1 CASSPGGQPNYGYTF TGCGCCAGCAGCCCCGGCGGGCAGCCTAACTATGGCTACACCTTC
NA NA TRBJ1-1 TRBV7-4 CASILVADTEAFF TGTGCCAGCATCTTGGTCGCAGACACTGAAGCTTTCTTT
NA NA TRBJ2-4 TRBV12-3/TRBV12-4 CASRATLAKNIQYF TGTGCCAGCAGGGCCACGTTAGCCAAAAACATTCAGTACTTC
NA NA TRBJ1-3 TRBV7-2 CASGAPAGVTGNTIYF TGTGCCAGCGGAGCTCCGGCAGGGGTCACGGGAAACACCATATATTTT
NA NA TRBJ2-1 TRBV19 CASSPLNSYNEQFF TGTGCCAGTAGTCCCCTAAACTCCTACAATGAGCAGTTCTTC
NA NA TRBJ2-2 TRBV7-2 CASSLAWDGELFF TGTGCCAGCAGCTTAGCTTGGGACGGGGAGCTGTTTTTT
NA TRBD1 TRBJ1-2 TRBV14 CASSHGQGSYYGYTF TGTGCCAGCAGCCACGGACAGGGAAGTTACTATGGCTACACCTTC
few TRBD1 TRBJ2-6 TRBV12-3/TRBV12-4 CASRRRQGAGANVLTF TGTGCCAGCAGGCGCCGACAGGGTGCCGGGGCCAACGTCCTGACTTTC
NA NA TRBJ2-7 TRBV20-1 CSAEGDSYEQYF TGCAGTGCCGAGGGGGATTCCTACGAGCAGTACTTC
few TRBD2 TRBJ2-4 TRBV24-1 CATTREHPGTSGRRAKNIQYF TGTGCCACCACCAGAGAACATCCCGGGACTAGCGGGAGAAGAGCCAAAAACATTCAGTACTTC